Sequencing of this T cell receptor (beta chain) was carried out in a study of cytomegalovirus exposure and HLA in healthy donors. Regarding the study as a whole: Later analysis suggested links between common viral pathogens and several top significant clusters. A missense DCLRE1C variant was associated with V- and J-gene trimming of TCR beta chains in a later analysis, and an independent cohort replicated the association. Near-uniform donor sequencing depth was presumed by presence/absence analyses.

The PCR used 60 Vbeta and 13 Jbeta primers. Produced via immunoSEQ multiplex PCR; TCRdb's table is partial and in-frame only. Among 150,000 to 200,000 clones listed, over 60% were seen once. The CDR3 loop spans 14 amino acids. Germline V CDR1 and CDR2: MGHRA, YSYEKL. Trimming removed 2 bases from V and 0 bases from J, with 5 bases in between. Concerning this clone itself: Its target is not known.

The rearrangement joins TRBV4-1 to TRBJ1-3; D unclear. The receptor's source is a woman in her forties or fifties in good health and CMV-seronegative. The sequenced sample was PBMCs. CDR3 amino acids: CASSQLLSGNTIYF. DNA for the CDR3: TGCGCCAGCAGCCAACTACTCTCTGGAAACACCATATATTTT.